Below are 21 T cell receptor beta chains sequenced from a single sample in a study of beta chain features in type 1 diabetes. What was sequenced were expressed TCRB transcripts, since all of the isolated RNA had been reverse transcribed. Assay: immunoSEQ multiplex PCR; the TCRdb copy retains only in-frame clones and omits some. The data show about 110,000 clones, roughly 43% seen once. The source material was stem cell memory CD4+ T cells from blood. These receptors came from a woman aged 18-29 years in good health.

The table lists this clone with a few counts. This sequence joins TRBV5-1 and TRBJ2-5; possible D gene TRBD2, 6 bases. V shed 1 base and J shed 0 bases, with 10 bases lying between them. This CDR3 spans 15 amino acids. CDR1 is SGHRS, CDR2 YFSETQ, per germline. The DNA of the CDR3 is TGCGCCAGCAGCTTGTACCGGGGGTACCAAGAGACCCAGTACTTC. Residues: CASSLYRGYQETQYF. Supplemented by reference TRBV5-1 and TRBJ2-5, the full variable domain reads KAGVTQTPRYLIKTRGQQVTLSCSPISGHRSVSWYQQTPGQGLQFLFEYFSETQRNKGNFPGRFSGRQFSNSRSEMNVSTLELGDSALYLCASSLYRGYQETQYFGPGTRLLVL.

This clone was counted only a few times. This sequence joins TRBV6-5 and TRBJ2-3; D gene ambiguous. V was trimmed by 4 bases and J by 5 bases, leaving 7 bases between them. CDR3 length: 12 residues. CDR1 MNHEY and CDR2 SVGAGI come from the germline V gene. The CDR3 DNA follows: TGTGCCAGCAGTTCTTCCGGAGATACGCAGTATTTT. Translated, it gives CASSSSGDTQYF.

This chain joins TRBV7-2 and TRBJ2-7, with 10 bases identical to TRBD2. The junction had 7 bases not matched to a gene; V was cut back by 4 bases and J by 7 bases. The CDR3 runs 14 residues. Looked up from germline, CDR1 is SGHTA and CDR2 is FQGNSA. CDR3 protein: CASSYLAGVGEQYF. The CDR3 DNA reads TGTGCCAGCAGCTATCTAGCGGGAGTCGGGGAGCAGTACTTC.

The V and J genes are TRBV10-3 and TRBJ2-1, with 12 bases fitting TRBD2. Germline V CDR1 and CDR2: ENHRY, SYGVKD. The CDR3 length is 17 residues. Trimming took 0 bases from V and 7 from J; bases not matched to a gene: 7. CDR3 residues: CAISESLAGGTGNEQFF. DNA for the CDR3: TGTGCCATCAGTGAGTCCCTAGCGGGAGGGACGGGGAATGAGCAGTTCTTC.

J is TRBJ2-4 and V is TRBV6-1; TRBD1 might be the D (6 bases). The CDR3 length is 15 residues. V lost 6 bases to trimming and J lost 5 bases, with 17 bases between them. Germline V gene lookup returns CDR1 MNHNS and CDR2 SASEGT. The CDR3 region has the DNA TGTGCCAGCAGCGCTACACAGGGTGGGGAAAACATTCAGTACTTC. It encodes CASSATQGGENIQYF.

The V and J genes are TRBV27 and TRBJ1-3; perhaps TRBD1 as D (6 bases). Trimming took off 4 bases at V and 2 bases at J, with 9 bases between the two ends. CDR3 length equals 14 residues. Germline CDR1 reads MNHEY; CDR2 reads SMNVEV (reference sequence). CDR3 DNA sequence: TGTGCCAGCAGTTCAGCAGGGGCTGGAAACACCATATATTTT. It translates to CASSSAGAGNTIYF.

The gene calls are TRBV29-1 and TRBJ2-7; 7 positions agree with TRBD1. The V gene's germline CDR1 is SQVTM and CDR2 ANQGSEA. The CDR3 is 14 residues long. As DNA, the CDR3 is TGCATCCAGCACAGGGGTAAGGGGGCCTACGAGCAGTACTTC. Its translation: CIQHRGKGAYEQYF.

This clone was counted ten times or more. A read error may produce the germline difference seen at one junction end. The V gene is TRBV7-9, the J gene TRBJ2-3, with 8 bases aligning to TRBD2. The germline V gene encodes CDR1 SEHNR and CDR2 FQNEAQ (reference sequence). The CDR3 contains 9 residues. The CDR3 reads CASSGLAGF. DNA of the CDR3: TGTGCCAGCAGCGGATTAGCGGGGTTT. Full variable domain (outside the CDR3, taken from reference TRBV7-9 and TRBJ2-3): DTGVSQNPRHKITKRGQNVTFRCDPISEHNRLYWYRQTLGQGPEFLTYFQNEAQLEKSRLLSDRFSAERPKGSFSTLEIQRTEQGDSAMYLCASSGLAGFGPGTRLTVL.

The V and J genes are TRBV7-3 and TRBJ2-3, with TRBD2 matching over 13 bases. The CDR3 extends over 16 amino acids. The junction had 4 bases not matched to a gene; V was cut back by 5 bases and J by 2 bases. Germline values: CDR1 SGHTA, CDR2 FQGTGA. CDR3 coding DNA: TGTGCCAGCAGCACGGGACTAGCGGGGCTCACAGATACGCAGTATTTT. Protein: CASSTGLAGLTDTQYF.

This chain joins TRBV18 and TRBJ2-7; possible D gene TRBD1, 5 bases. V shed 2 bases and J shed 2 bases, with 10 bases lying between them. Germline assignment: CDR1 KGHSH and CDR2 LQKENI. CDR3 length: 14 residues. CDR3 DNA sequence: TGTGCCAGCTCACCAGGGGCAGGTACCTACGAGCAGTACTTC. This encodes CASSPGAGTYEQYF.

This clone was recorded a few times. This sequence joins TRBV6-6 and TRBJ2-3, with 8 bases identical to TRBD2. The ends lost 4 bases at V and 4 bases at J; junction bases unmatched: 7. The CDR3 sequence is 15 residues long. From germline, CDR1 is MNHNY and CDR2 SVGAGI (reference sequence). CDR3 sequence (DNA): TGTGCCAGCAGTTCTCGAGCGGGAGCTGCAGATACGCAGTATTTT. Its protein product is CASSSRAGAADTQYF.

The V gene is TRBV7-9, the J gene TRBJ2-4; the match to TRBD2 covers 14 bases. The germline CDR1 and CDR2 sequences are SEHNR and FQNEAQ (reference sequence). J lost 6 bases, V lost 4 bases, and 8 bases had no gene match. The CDR3 contains 17 residues. The CDR3 region has the DNA TGTGCCAGCAGCTACGCCGGGACTAGCGGGGGTATAAACATTCAGTACTTC. Translating gives CASSYAGTSGGINIQYF.

The chain employs TRBV5-1 and TRBJ1-3, with D unclear. The CDR3 covers 15 residues. Germline assignment: CDR1 SGHRS and CDR2 YFSETQ. The ends were cut back, 4 bases at V and 3 bases at J, with 14 bases in the middle. The CDR3 nucleotides are TGCGCCAGCAGCAACACAACAGATTTTGGAAACACCATATATTTT. Its protein product is CASSNTTDFGNTIYF.

V is TRBV18 and J is TRBJ1-5; 7 bases line up with TRBD1. The CDR3 has 17 residues. Germline V gene sequence: CDR1 KGHSH, CDR2 LQKENI. The V gene end was trimmed by 6 bases and the J gene end by 3 bases; junction bases not matched to a gene: 14. CDR3: CASSPNRGLDYNQPQHF. DNA for the CDR3: TGTGCCAGCTCGCCCAACAGGGGTTTAGATTACAATCAGCCCCAGCATTTT.

In this sample, this clone turned up once. At one boundary the junction diverges from the germline segment, which might be a read error. This chain uses TRBV6-6 with TRBJ2-7; a weak D match, TRBD2 (5 bases). There are 13 residues in the CDR3. Germline CDR1 MNHNY, CDR2 SVGAGI (reference sequence). The CDR3 coding sequence is TGTGCCATCAGTTCTTGGGGAGTAGACGAGCAGTACTTC. Protein: CAISSWGVDEQYF.

The chain is built from TRBV19 and TRBJ2-1; 9 nucleotides align to TRBD2. V gave up 8 bases and J gave up 1 base; unmatched junction bases: 12. This CDR3 spans 17 amino acids. The V gene's germline CDR1 is LNHDA and CDR2 SQIVND (reference sequence). In DNA form, the CDR3 reads TGTGCCAGTCAGTCGCTAGCGGGAAGAAAATCCTACAATGAGCAGTTCTTC. It specifies CASQSLAGRKSYNEQFF.

Only one count was recorded for this clone. V is TRBV30 and J is TRBJ1-3; 7 bases agree with TRBD1. Germline trimming cut 6 bases from V and 1 base from J; bases unmatched to any gene: 6. This CDR3 spans 14 amino acids. In germline, CDR1 is GTSNPN, CDR2 SVGIG (reference sequence). CDR3: CACKQGSSGNTIYF. The CDR3 DNA sequence: TGTGCCTGTAAACAGGGGTCTTCTGGAAACACCATATATTTT.

The chain carries TRBV11-2 and TRBJ2-1; D is perhaps TRBD2 (6 bases). V was shortened by 5 bases and J by 5 bases, with 13 bases between the two germline ends. Germline V gene lookup returns CDR1 SGHAT and CDR2 FQNNGV. This CDR3 region has 14 residues. This chain's CDR3 is CASSVRGSNNEQFF. CDR3 coding DNA: TGTGCCAGCAGCGTCCGGGGGAGCAACAATGAGCAGTTCTTC.

This chain joins TRBV28 and TRBJ2-7, with TRBD1 identical over 8 bases. CDR3 length equals 15 residues. Germline CDR1 is MDHEN and CDR2 is SYDVKM. With 2 bases clipped from V and 1 base from J, the junction kept 4 bases outside the gene matches. The CDR3 DNA is TGTGCCAGCAGTTTAGGGGACAGGAGTTCCTACGAGCAGTACTTC. Translating it yields CASSLGDRSSYEQYF.

The rearrangement links TRBV25-1 to TRBJ2-1; 8 bases are a match to TRBD2. CDR1 and CDR2 from the germline V gene are MGHDK and SYGVNS. The CDR3 extends over 15 amino acids. Trimming at V came to 3 bases and at J to 7 bases, leaving 8 bases not matched to a gene. CDR3 sequence reads: CASSDPAGVRNEQFF. CDR3 in DNA: TGTGCCAGCAGTGACCCAGCGGGAGTAAGGAATGAGCAGTTCTTC.

This clone was picked up a small number of times. At one end the junction does not follow the germline gene, possibly because of a read error. This rearrangement joins TRBV20-1 to TRBJ2-4; weak D call: TRBD1 (6 bases). The CDR3 totals 11 residues. CDR1 DFQATT and CDR2 SNEGSKA come from the germline V gene (reference sequence). In nucleotides, the CDR3 is TGCAGTGCTAGCACAAGGGCAGGGGTCGTATTC. Its protein is CSASTRAGVVF.